The sequence of this T cell receptor (beta chain) was determined in a study of blood T cell repertoires in COVID-19. Study context: Collection of acute and convalescent COVID-19 samples took place in the United States, Italy and Spain.

Using immunoSEQ multiplex PCR, the repertoire was profiled, and TCRdb retains in-frame clones only, with some absent. This table holds a few hundred thousand clones, approximately 90% found once. V gave up 7 bases and J gave up 3 bases; unmatched junction bases: 6. The germline gives CDR1 SQVTM, CDR2 ANQGSEA. The CDR3 has 13 amino acids. This TCR was recovered from a woman aged 18-29 years who had recovered from COVID-19. The chain links TRBV29-1 to TRBJ2-1; the match to TRBD1 covers 7 bases. Sequencing was carried out using peripheral blood. CDR3 sequence (DNA): TGCAGCGCCCCGACAGGGTTCTACAATGAGCAGTTCTTC. Protein: CSAPTGFYNEQFF.